The clone carrying this TCR beta chain occurred once. Its antigen is undetermined. The data were obtained in a study of blood T cells in healthy people across ages. The study, taken as a whole, reports: Observed TCR beta diversity per million T cells went down as age went up. This fall followed a roughly linear course with age. Diversity estimates from one million T cells were considered underestimates.

Germline loops: CDR1 SGHRS, CDR2 YFSETQ. Trimming cost V 6 bases and J 2 bases, with 10 bases left between them. The CDR3 loop spans 13 amino acids. Then a second PCR, running roughly 7 to 11 cycles, was carried out with a sample-barcoded 5' primer and a J-beta primer mix. Researchers report that each sample yielded at least 2.5 million CDR3-containing paired-end reads. TCRdb passed the 5' RACE reads through MiXCR, listing each CDR3 protein once. The sample includes 1.5 million to 2 million distinct CDR3 sequences, less than 50% of them seen just once. The chain links TRBV5-1 to TRBJ2-3, with unresolved D. The sequence was obtained from a woman in her thirties or forties in good health. The sequenced sample consisted of blood. CDR3 coding DNA: TGCGCCAGCACCCTCGAACTCACAGATACGCAGTATTTT. It specifies CASTLELTDTQYF.